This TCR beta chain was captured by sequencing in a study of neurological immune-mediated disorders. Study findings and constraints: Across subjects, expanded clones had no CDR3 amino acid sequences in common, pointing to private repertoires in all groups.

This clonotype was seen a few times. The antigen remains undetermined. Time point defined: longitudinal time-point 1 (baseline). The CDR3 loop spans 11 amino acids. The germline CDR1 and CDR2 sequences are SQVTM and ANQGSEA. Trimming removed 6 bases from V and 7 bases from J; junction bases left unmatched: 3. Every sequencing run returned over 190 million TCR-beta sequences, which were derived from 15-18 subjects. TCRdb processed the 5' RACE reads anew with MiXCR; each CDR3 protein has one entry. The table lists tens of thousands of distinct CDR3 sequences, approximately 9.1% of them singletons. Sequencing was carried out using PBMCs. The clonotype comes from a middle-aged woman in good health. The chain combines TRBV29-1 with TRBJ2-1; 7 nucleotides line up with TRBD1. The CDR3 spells CSVPQGNEQFF. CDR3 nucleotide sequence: TGCAGCGTCCCACAGGGGAATGAGCAGTTCTTC.